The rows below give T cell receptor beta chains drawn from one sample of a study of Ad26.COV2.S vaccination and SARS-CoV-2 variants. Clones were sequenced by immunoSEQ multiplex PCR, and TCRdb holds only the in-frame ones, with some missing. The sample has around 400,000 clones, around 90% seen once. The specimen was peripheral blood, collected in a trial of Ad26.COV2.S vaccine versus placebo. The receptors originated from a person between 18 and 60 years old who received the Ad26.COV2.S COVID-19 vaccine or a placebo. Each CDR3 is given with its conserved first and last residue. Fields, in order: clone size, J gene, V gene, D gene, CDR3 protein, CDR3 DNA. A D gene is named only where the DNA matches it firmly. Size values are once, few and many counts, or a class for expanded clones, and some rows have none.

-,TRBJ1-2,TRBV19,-,CALRAPAIDGYTF,TGTGCCCTCAGGGCTCCAGCAATTGATGGCTACACCTTC
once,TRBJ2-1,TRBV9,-,CASSVVGGTEQFF,TGTGCCAGCAGCGTAGTAGGAGGAACTGAGCAGTTCTTC
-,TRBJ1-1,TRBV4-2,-,CASSQDPAAEAFF,TGTGCCAGCAGCCAAGATCCGGCAGCGGAAGCTTTCTTT
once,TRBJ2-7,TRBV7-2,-,CASSSRTRYEQYF,TGTGCCAGCAGCTCCCGAACACGCTACGAGCAGTACTTC
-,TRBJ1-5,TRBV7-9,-,CASSSTDSWQPQHF,TGTGCCAGCAGCTCGACAGACTCATGGCAGCCCCAGCATTTT
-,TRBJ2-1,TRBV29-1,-,CSVGGRAEFF,TGCAGCGTTGGGGGACGTGCGGAGTTCTTC
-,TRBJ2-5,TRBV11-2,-,CASSESGTQETQYF,TGTGCCAGCAGCGAGTCCGGGACCCAAGAGACCCAGTACTTC
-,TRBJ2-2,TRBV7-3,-,CASKVFPTGELFF,TGTGCCAGCAAGGTGTTCCCTACCGGGGAGCTGTTTTTT
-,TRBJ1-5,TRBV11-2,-,CASSLALNQPQHF,TGTGCCAGCAGCTTAGCCCTTAATCAGCCCCAGCATTTT
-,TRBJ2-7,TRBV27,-,CASSLKLAVYEQYF,TGTGCCAGCAGTTTAAAACTAGCAGTCTACGAGCAGTACTTC
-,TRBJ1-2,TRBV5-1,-,CASSLDRMDGYTF,TGCGCCAGCAGCTTGGACAGGATGGATGGCTACACCTTC